These T cell receptor beta chains were read from a single sample in a study of T cell repertoires and HLA-DP antigens. For these TCRs, the target antigens are not known. The assay was immunoSEQ multiplex PCR, and TCRdb's table has in-frame clones only and misses some. The table records about 120,000 clones, about 92% of them present only once. Sequences were obtained from CD4+ T cells from PBMCs. The receptors originated from a woman aged 18-29 years in good health and CMV-seronegative. Each CDR3 is given with its conserved first and last residue. A D gene is named only where the DNA matches it firmly. Clone size is stated in some rows and not others, as once, few, many or a class when expanded.

d_call clone_size j_call v_call cdr3_nt cdr3_aa
- - TRBJ1-3 TRBV4-2 TGTGCCAGCAGCCAAGCCGACAGGAGCTCTGGAAACACCATATATTTT CASSQADRSSGNTIYF
- - TRBJ2-1 TRBV5-1 TGCGCCAGCAGCTTGGTCCTCGCAGGCCTAAGGAGGACCAATGAGCAGTTCTTC CASSLVLAGLRRTNEQFF
- - TRBJ1-1 TRBV6-5 TGTGCCAGCAGTTACTCGAAGGGGGTCGCTTTCTTT CASSYSKGVAFF
- - TRBJ2-7 TRBV5-1 TGCGCCAGCGGGAGAACTAGCCCCCCTTACGAGCAGTACTTC CASGRTSPPYEQYF
- - TRBJ1-1 TRBV28 TGTGCCAGCCGAGGGCCCAATAAGAACACTGAAGCTTTCTTT CASRGPNKNTEAFF
- - TRBJ1-2 TRBV19 TGTGCCAGTAGTAGCGGCAGACCCTCTAACTATGGCTACACCTTC CASSSGRPSNYGYTF
- - TRBJ1-5 TRBV6-5 TGTGCCAGCCGCAAGGACGGTTATAGCAATCAGCCCCAGCATTTT CASRKDGYSNQPQHF
- once TRBJ2-6 TRBV22-1 TGTCCTGGGAGCTATCGGGGCGAACAAAGTCGGGCCAACGTCCTGACTTTC CPGSYRGEQSRANVLTF
- - TRBJ1-1 TRBV11-2 TGTGCCAGCAGGAGTTTGATGGGAGTTGGCACTGAAGCTTTCTTT CASRSLMGVGTEAFF
- - TRBJ1-6 TRBV10-3 TGTGCCAGCAGTGGGGGAGAGGGTAATTCACCCCTCCACTTT CASSGGEGNSPLHF
TRBD1 once TRBJ2-5 TRBV29-1 TGCAGCGTTGCCCGGGACAGGGGGCGTGGGACCCAGTACTTC CSVARDRGRGTQYF
TRBD1 - TRBJ1-4 TRBV7-9 TGTGCCAGCAGCCAGGGTGGGACAGGGAATGAAAAACTGTTTTTT CASSQGGTGNEKLFF
- - TRBJ2-1 TRBV29-1 TGCAGCGTCGCCGGGACACTCGGCAATGAGCAGTTCTTC CSVAGTLGNEQFF
TRBD1 - TRBJ1-6 TRBV9 TGTGCCAGCAGCGTACAGGGGGCCAATTCACCCCTCCACTTT CASSVQGANSPLHF
- - TRBJ2-5 TRBV6-5 TGTGCCAGCAGTCCTTGGTCCGCTGGGACCCAGTACTTC CASSPWSAGTQYF
- - TRBJ1-1 TRBV6-1 TGTGCCAGCAGCCGGGTCCCGGACACTGAAGCTTTCTTT CASSRVPDTEAFF
TRBD1 few TRBJ1-2 TRBV6-5 TGTGCCAGCAGTTTAATCTCTTTGACAGGGAAAGATGGCTACACCTTC CASSLISLTGKDGYTF
TRBD1 - TRBJ1-5 TRBV27 TGTGCAACGCGACAGGGAAGCAATCAGCCCCAGCATTTT CATRQGSNQPQHF
TRBD2 once TRBJ2-3 TRBV4-2 TGTGCCAGCAGCCAAGATGCCACTAGCGGGGGTCCTAGCGATACGCAGTATTTT CASSQDATSGGPSDTQYF
TRBD1 - TRBJ2-1 TRBV5-6 TGTGCCAGCAGCAAGGGACAGGGTTGGGGCAATGAGCAGTTCTTC CASSKGQGWGNEQFF
- - TRBJ2-3 TRBV7-9 TGTGCCAGCAGCTTAGAAGGGTGGACAGATACGCAGTATTTT CASSLEGWTDTQYF
- - TRBJ2-3 TRBV10-1 TGCGCCAGCAGTGAGTCGGGGGCGGGAAGCACAGATACGCAGTATTTT CASSESGAGSTDTQYF
- - TRBJ1-1 TRBV30 TGTGCCTGGAGTGGGCTAGCCCTTGGGAACACTGAAGCTTTCTTT CAWSGLALGNTEAFF
- - TRBJ2-5 TRBV27 TGTGCCAGCAGTTTACGTTCTCAACTCGGGACCCAGTACTTC CASSLRSQLGTQYF
- - TRBJ1-1 TRBV27 TGTGCCAGCAGTTTCAAGAGGGGTAGTCGTAACACTGAAGCTTTCTTT CASSFKRGSRNTEAFF
TRBD1 - TRBJ2-2 TRBV6-1 TGTGCCAGCAGTGGGCAGGGGGCGATTGCCGGGGAGCTGTTTTTT CASSGQGAIAGELFF
- - TRBJ2-3 TRBV11-2 TGTGCCAGCAGCTTAGTTGTGACTAGTTCACCAGATACGCAGTATTTT CASSLVVTSSPDTQYF
- once TRBJ2-3 TRBV4-3 TGCGCCAGCAGCCAAGATGCGGTGGAGGGCACAGATACGCAGTATTTT CASSQDAVEGTDTQYF
- - TRBJ1-6 TRBV10-3 TGTGCCATCAGTGACCAGAGGGGGGCAAGCTCCTATAATTCACCCCTCCACTTT CAISDQRGASSYNSPLHF
TRBD1 - TRBJ1-5 TRBV28 TGTGCCAGCAGCCACCCGGGGACAGGGATTAGGCGTAATCAGCCCCAGCATTTT CASSHPGTGIRRNQPQHF
- - TRBJ2-1 TRBV7-9 TGTGCCAGCAGCTACACCGGGACATGGGCCGGCGATGAGCAGTTCTTC CASSYTGTWAGDEQFF
TRBD2 - TRBJ2-3 TRBV28 TGTGCCAGCACCCTAGGACTAGCGGGGACCCTAGCGAGGGGTACGCAGTATTTT CASTLGLAGTLARGTQYF
- - TRBJ2-7 TRBV5-4 TGTGCCAGCAGCTTGATGCAGGGAGTGTTGGGGTCCTACGAGCAGTACTTC CASSLMQGVLGSYEQYF
- - TRBJ1-4 TRBV4-1 TGCGCCAGCAGCCGCGGACTTACTAATGAAAAACTGTTTTTT CASSRGLTNEKLFF
- - TRBJ2-1 TRBV7-2 TGTGCCAGCAGCTTATTCAGCCACAATGAGCAGTTCTTC CASSLFSHNEQFF
- - TRBJ1-3 TRBV9 TGTGCCAGCAGCGTAGGTGGGACATCGAGCTCTGGAAACACCATATATTTT CASSVGGTSSSGNTIYF
TRBD1 - TRBJ1-2 TRBV6-6 TGTGCCAGCAGTAACATTCAGGGGGCGAGTGGCTACACCTTC CASSNIQGASGYTF
- - TRBJ1-5 TRBV27 TGTGCCAGCAGTTTTCAAGGGGGCAATCAGCCCCAGCATTTT CASSFQGGNQPQHF
- once TRBJ1-5 TRBV12-5 TGTGCTAGTGGTTTGGTGGCGGGAGGCTACAATCAGCCCCAGCATTTT CASGLVAGGYNQPQHF
- - TRBJ2-2 TRBV7-6 TGTGCCAGCAGCTTAGTGCCCATGACGGGGAGGACCGGGGAGCTGTTTTTT CASSLVPMTGRTGELFF